A selection of T cell receptor beta chains follows, all from one sample in a study of CD8+ T cells in alopecia areata. The protocol was immunoSEQ multiplex PCR, while the TCRdb copy is restricted to in-frame clones and leaves out a portion. The table records about 250,000 clones, roughly 60% of them present only once. The starting material was CD4+ T cells sorted from blood, obtained around week 52, from a patient treated with tofacitinib. Every receptor here comes from a human donor with alopecia areata. Both conserved end residues are part of each CDR3. The D gene is left open where the match is weak. For some rows the clone size is stated as once, few or many, or as a class when expanded; others skip it.

TRBV12-5	-	17	few	TRBJ1-5	CASGLVQGRHSNQPQHF	TGTGCTAGTGGTTTGGTACAGGGCCGCCATAGCAATCAGCCCCAGCATTTT
TRBV7-8	-	13	-	TRBJ1-5	CASTGVGNQPQHF	TGTGCCAGCACCGGAGTAGGCAATCAGCCCCAGCATTTT
TRBV7-9	TRBD2	16	-	TRBJ2-5	CASSVVGGGPQETQYF	TGTGCCAGCAGCGTCGTCGGGGGGGGTCCCCAAGAGACCCAGTACTTC
TRBV30	TRBD1	11	-	TRBJ1-2	CAWSRGDGYTF	TGTGCCTGGAGCAGGGGGGATGGCTACACCTTC
TRBV11-2	TRBD1	17	-	TRBJ2-7	CASSPTRQGAKRLEQYF	TGTGCCAGCAGCCCAACCCGACAGGGGGCGAAAAGGTTGGAGCAGTACTTC
TRBV2	-	12	-	TRBJ2-7	CASSHGPYEQYF	TGTGCCAGCAGTCACGGACCTTACGAGCAGTACTTC
TRBV6-5	-	13	-	TRBJ1-5	CASRPTTGQPQHF	TGTGCCAGCAGGCCGACGACAGGTCAGCCCCAGCATTTT
TRBV25-1	-	12	once	TRBJ2-2	CASNQNTGELFF	TGTGCCAGCAACCAGAACACCGGGGAGCTGTTTTTT
TRBV2	-	14	-	TRBJ2-5	CASSERPRGETQYF	TGTGCCAGCAGTGAAAGGCCCAGAGGAGAGACCCAGTACTTC
TRBV29-1	-	14	-	TRBJ2-1	CSVHGHSSYNEQFF	TGCAGCGTGCACGGACATAGCTCCTACAATGAGCAGTTCTTC
TRBV5-1	TRBD1	14	-	TRBJ2-7	CASSLTGQTYEQYF	TGCGCCAGCAGCTTGACGGGACAGACCTACGAGCAGTACTTC
TRBV29-1	-	16	-	TRBJ2-7	CSARGRPPVRSYEQYF	TGCAGCGCCAGGGGCCGCCCTCCAGTTCGCTCCTACGAGCAGTACTTC
TRBV2	-	14	-	TRBJ2-7	CASKGAGVAYEQYF	TGTGCCAGCAAAGGGGCAGGGGTGGCCTACGAGCAGTACTTC
TRBV20-1	-	11	-	TRBJ1-5	CSASPEGPQHF	TGCAGTGCTAGCCCCGAGGGGCCCCAGCATTTT
TRBV2	-	13	-	TRBJ2-5	CAGWRGSQETQYF	TGTGCCGGGTGGAGGGGATCCCAAGAGACCCAGTACTTC
TRBV30	TRBD2	15	-	TRBJ2-1	CAWSALAGGYNEQFF	TGTGCCTGGAGTGCGCTAGCGGGGGGCTACAATGAGCAGTTCTTC
TRBV6-1	-	16	-	TRBJ1-5	CASSESGTQSNQPQHF	TGTGCCAGCAGTGAGTCCGGGACACAGAGCAATCAGCCCCAGCATTTT
TRBV29-1	-	12	few	TRBJ2-5	CSAKTGKETQYF	TGCAGCGCCAAGACAGGAAAAGAGACCCAGTACTTC
TRBV27	-	16	few	TRBJ2-5	CASSSQGRRFQETQYF	TGTGCCAGCAGTTCCCAGGGCCGACGCTTCCAAGAGACCCAGTACTTC
TRBV15	-	16	-	TRBJ2-5	CATSRGTAMRQETQYF	TGTGCCACCAGCAGAGGGACAGCGATGAGGCAAGAGACCCAGTACTTC
TRBV11-2	TRBD1	17	-	TRBJ2-6	CASSLIGGSSGANVLTF	TGTGCCAGCAGCTTAATAGGGGGCTCCTCTGGGGCCAACGTCCTGACTTTC
TRBV30	TRBD1	17	-	TRBJ2-5	CAWSPPLGQGRGETQYF	TGTGCCTGGAGTCCCCCCTTGGGACAGGGAAGGGGGGAGACCCAGTACTTC
TRBV30	TRBD1	14	-	TRBJ1-2	CAWIWTGSGPGYTF	TGTGCCTGGATTTGGACAGGGTCGGGTCCTGGCTACACCTTC
TRBV11-2	-	15	-	TRBJ2-6	CASGPRGTGANVLTF	TGTGCCAGCGGCCCCAGGGGTACTGGGGCCAACGTCCTGACTTTC
TRBV2	-	12	few	TRBJ2-7	CASSYATYEQYF	TGTGCCAGCAGCTACGCCACCTACGAGCAGTACTTC
TRBV30	TRBD1	14	-	TRBJ2-7	CAWGRTGMAHEQYF	TGTGCCTGGGGCCGGACAGGGATGGCTCACGAGCAGTACTTC
TRBV9	TRBD1	14	few	TRBJ2-1	CASSPWTGHPEQFF	TGTGCCAGCAGCCCTTGGACAGGGCATCCTGAGCAGTTCTTC
TRBV29-1	-	11	-	TRBJ2-7	CSVDRVGEQYF	TGCAGCGTTGACAGGGTTGGCGAGCAGTACTTC
TRBV27	TRBD1	14	-	TRBJ2-7	CASRPSGGPYEQYF	TGTGCCAGCAGGCCCTCAGGGGGACCCTACGAGCAGTACTTC
TRBV11-3	-	12	-	TRBJ2-5	CASSLNEETQYF	TGTGCCAGCAGCCTCAACGAAGAGACCCAGTACTTC
TRBV7-8	-	15	few	TRBJ2-7	CASSLGGQTSYEQYF	TGTGCCAGCAGCTTAGGGGGACAGACTAGTTACGAGCAGTACTTC
TRBV7-9	-	15	-	TRBJ2-3	CASSLGSYGTDTQYF	TGTGCCAGCAGCTTAGGGAGTTACGGGACAGATACGCAGTATTTT
TRBV29-1	TRBD1	14	few	TRBJ2-5	CSVGYGTGFETQYF	TGCAGCGTTGGGTATGGGACAGGGTTTGAGACCCAGTACTTC
TRBV29-1	-	14	-	TRBJ1-1	CSVPLGPGGTEAFF	TGCAGCGTCCCCCTTGGCCCCGGGGGCACTGAAGCTTTCTTT
TRBV11-2	TRBD1	15	-	TRBJ1-1	CASSSPRGTHTEAFF	TGTGCCAGCAGCTCGCCCAGGGGGACTCACACTGAAGCTTTCTTT